The rows below give T cell receptor beta chains drawn from one sample of a study of response to subunit inactivated influenza vaccine. TCRdb redid the calling of the RT-PCR reads with MiXCR, one entry per CDR3 protein. The table lists under 850,000 distinct CDR3 sequences, about 18% of them singletons. The sample consisted of PBMCs from blood, taken 4 to 6 days after vaccination. All receptors come from a man aged 45-65 years who received an inactivated influenza vaccine. Each CDR3 is given with its conserved first and last residue. The order of the fields is D gene, clone size, CDR3 length, J gene, V gene, CDR3 DNA, CDR3 protein. A D gene is named only where the DNA matches it firmly. A clone size is listed for some rows: how often the clone was seen (once, few, many), or a class if it is expanded.

d_call: TRBD1; clone_size: few; cdr3_length: 15; j_call: TRBJ2-7; v_call: TRBV6-5; cdr3_nt: TGTGCCAGCAGGTACGGACAGGAGAGCTCCTACGAGCAGTACTTC; cdr3_aa: CASRYGQESSYEQYF
d_call: -; clone_size: -; cdr3_length: 15; j_call: TRBJ2-1; v_call: TRBV6-5; cdr3_nt: TGTGCCAGCAGTTACTCGCAGAGATCTCCGGATGAGCAGTTCTTC; cdr3_aa: CASSYSQRSPDEQFF
d_call: -; clone_size: -; cdr3_length: 17; j_call: TRBJ2-6; v_call: TRBV6-5; cdr3_nt: TGTGCCAGCAGTTACGGGCAGGCCGACTCTGGGGCCAACGTCCTGACTTTC; cdr3_aa: CASSYGQADSGANVLTF
d_call: TRBD2; clone_size: many; cdr3_length: 15; j_call: TRBJ2-3; v_call: TRBV12-3/TRBV12-4; cdr3_nt: TGTGCCAGCAGGTCTAGCGGGGGCGCGACAGATACGCAGTATTTT; cdr3_aa: CASRSSGGATDTQYF
d_call: TRBD2; clone_size: few; cdr3_length: 13; j_call: TRBJ2-1; v_call: TRBV20-1; cdr3_nt: TGCAGTGCAACGGGACTAGCGAACAATGAGCAGTTCTTC; cdr3_aa: CSATGLANNEQFF
d_call: TRBD1; clone_size: -; cdr3_length: 14; j_call: TRBJ1-2; v_call: TRBV4-3; cdr3_nt: TGCGCCAGCAGCCAAGATTGGGGACAGTATGGCTACACCTTC; cdr3_aa: CASSQDWGQYGYTF
d_call: -; clone_size: many; cdr3_length: 13; j_call: TRBJ2-2; v_call: TRBV20-1; cdr3_nt: TGCAGTGCTAGCGGTCAGAACACCGGGGAGCTGTTTTTT; cdr3_aa: CSASGQNTGELFF
d_call: TRBD2; clone_size: few; cdr3_length: 19; j_call: TRBJ2-2; v_call: TRBV3-1; cdr3_nt: TGTGCCAGCAGCCAAGGCGGTAGCGGGGAACTTGGAGACACCGGGGAGCTGTTTTTT; cdr3_aa: CASSQGGSGELGDTGELFF
d_call: TRBD2; clone_size: -; cdr3_length: 14; j_call: TRBJ2-3; v_call: TRBV20-1; cdr3_nt: TGCAGTGCTGGTCTAGCGGGAGGGCCAGATACGCAGTATTTT; cdr3_aa: CSAGLAGGPDTQYF
d_call: -; clone_size: -; cdr3_length: 14; j_call: TRBJ2-5; v_call: TRBV5-1; cdr3_nt: TGCGCCAGCAGCGACACAAAAACGGGGGAGACCCAGTACTTC; cdr3_aa: CASSDTKTGETQYF
d_call: TRBD2; clone_size: few; cdr3_length: 13; j_call: TRBJ2-3; v_call: TRBV20-1; cdr3_nt: TGCAGTGCTTTAGCGGGGGTGGGAGATACGCAGTATTTT; cdr3_aa: CSALAGVGDTQYF
d_call: -; clone_size: few; cdr3_length: 16; j_call: TRBJ2-6; v_call: TRBV5-5; cdr3_nt: TGTGCCAGCAGCTTGGATTTGTGGGAAGGGGCCAACGTCCTGACTTTC; cdr3_aa: CASSLDLWEGANVLTF
d_call: -; clone_size: -; cdr3_length: 13; j_call: TRBJ1-5; v_call: TRBV6-2/TRBV6-3; cdr3_nt: TGTACCAGCAGCCTCATGGGGGGTCAGCCCCAGCATTTT; cdr3_aa: CTSSLMGGQPQHF
d_call: -; clone_size: -; cdr3_length: 13; j_call: TRBJ2-7; v_call: TRBV20-1; cdr3_nt: TGCAGTGCTAGGGGACCGACACTCTACGAGCAGTACTTC; cdr3_aa: CSARGPTLYEQYF
d_call: TRBD2; clone_size: -; cdr3_length: 13; j_call: TRBJ2-1; v_call: TRBV6-2/TRBV6-3; cdr3_nt: TGTGCCAGCAGTTACATGACTAGCACTGAGCAGTTCTTC; cdr3_aa: CASSYMTSTEQFF
d_call: -; clone_size: -; cdr3_length: 13; j_call: TRBJ1-1; v_call: TRBV12-3/TRBV12-4; cdr3_nt: TGTGCCAGCAGTTTGAATCAGTTTTTTGAAGCTTTCTTT; cdr3_aa: CASSLNQFFEAFF
d_call: -; clone_size: -; cdr3_length: 14; j_call: TRBJ2-5; v_call: TRBV20-1; cdr3_nt: TGCAGTGCTAGTCGCGGGGAAGTCATGGAGACCCAGTACTTC; cdr3_aa: CSASRGEVMETQYF
d_call: -; clone_size: few; cdr3_length: 13; j_call: TRBJ2-2; v_call: TRBV28; cdr3_nt: TGTGCCAGCAGTTTAGTGCGGAGCGGGGAGCTGTTTTTT; cdr3_aa: CASSLVRSGELFF
d_call: TRBD1; clone_size: -; cdr3_length: 18; j_call: TRBJ1-6; v_call: TRBV9; cdr3_nt: TGTGCCAGCAGCGAACTGGACAGGGCGGCACCCTATAATTCACCCCTCCACTTT; cdr3_aa: CASSELDRAAPYNSPLHF
d_call: -; clone_size: few; cdr3_length: 13; j_call: TRBJ2-5; v_call: TRBV13; cdr3_nt: TGTGCCAGCAGCTTAGAACTGGGGGAGACCCAGTACTTC; cdr3_aa: CASSLELGETQYF
d_call: TRBD2; clone_size: -; cdr3_length: 20; j_call: TRBJ2-1; v_call: TRBV11-1; cdr3_nt: TGTGCCAGCACCAAGCTCGGACTAACAGGACTAGCGGGGGGGTACAATGAGCAGTTCTTC; cdr3_aa: CASTKLGLTGLAGGYNEQFF
d_call: -; clone_size: few; cdr3_length: 13; j_call: TRBJ2-7; v_call: TRBV6-1; cdr3_nt: TGTGCCAGCGGTGGGGAGGCGGACTACGAGCAGTACTTC; cdr3_aa: CASGGEADYEQYF
d_call: -; clone_size: many; cdr3_length: 14; j_call: TRBJ1-2; v_call: TRBV12-3/TRBV12-4; cdr3_nt: TGTGCCAGCGTCTACCGGGACAATCTATCGGGCTACACCTTC; cdr3_aa: CASVYRDNLSGYTF
d_call: -; clone_size: -; cdr3_length: 15; j_call: TRBJ2-3; v_call: TRBV27; cdr3_nt: TGTGCCAGCAGTCCAGGACAGATCTTCACAGATACGCAGTATTTT; cdr3_aa: CASSPGQIFTDTQYF
d_call: -; clone_size: few; cdr3_length: 13; j_call: TRBJ2-3; v_call: TRBV20-1; cdr3_nt: TGCAGTGCCCCCCCGCCTTGGGGGGATACGCAGTATTTT; cdr3_aa: CSAPPPWGDTQYF
d_call: -; clone_size: many; cdr3_length: 16; j_call: TRBJ1-5; v_call: TRBV15; cdr3_nt: TGTGCCACCAGCCTGAGGACAAGTCGTATCAATCAGCCCCAGCATTTT; cdr3_aa: CATSLRTSRINQPQHF
d_call: -; clone_size: -; cdr3_length: 16; j_call: TRBJ2-7; v_call: TRBV4-1; cdr3_nt: TGCGCCAGCAGCCAAGATCTGCAGGGGAGAGCCTACGAGCAGTACTTC; cdr3_aa: CASSQDLQGRAYEQYF
d_call: -; clone_size: few; cdr3_length: 12; j_call: TRBJ2-1; v_call: TRBV12-3/TRBV12-4; cdr3_nt: TGTGCCAGCAGTTTACGCAGGGAAGGGGAGTTCTTC; cdr3_aa: CASSLRREGEFF
d_call: TRBD2; clone_size: -; cdr3_length: 16; j_call: TRBJ2-7; v_call: TRBV5-5; cdr3_nt: TGTGCCAGCAGCTTGATCTGGACTAGCGGATCGAACGAGCAGTACTTC; cdr3_aa: CASSLIWTSGSNEQYF
d_call: TRBD2; clone_size: -; cdr3_length: 15; j_call: TRBJ2-1; v_call: TRBV27; cdr3_nt: TGTGCCAGCAGTGGCGGGACTAGCGGGGGCAATGAGCAGTTCTTC; cdr3_aa: CASSGGTSGGNEQFF
d_call: -; clone_size: -; cdr3_length: 15; j_call: TRBJ2-1; v_call: TRBV11-2; cdr3_nt: TGTGCCAGCAGCTCAAGTTACGACTCCTACAATGAGCAGTTCTTC; cdr3_aa: CASSSSYDSYNEQFF
d_call: -; clone_size: -; cdr3_length: 12; j_call: TRBJ2-7; v_call: TRBV6-1; cdr3_nt: TGTGCCAGCAGTGATATTCTCCACGAGCAGTACTTC; cdr3_aa: CASSDILHEQYF
d_call: -; clone_size: few; cdr3_length: 12; j_call: TRBJ1-2; v_call: TRBV6-2/TRBV6-3; cdr3_nt: TGTGCCAGCACCAACAGTGTGGGAGGCTACACCTTC; cdr3_aa: CASTNSVGGYTF
d_call: TRBD1; clone_size: few; cdr3_length: 15; j_call: TRBJ2-7; v_call: TRBV5-4; cdr3_nt: TGTGCCAGCAGCGCACTAAACAGGGGCTCCTACGAGCAGTACTTC; cdr3_aa: CASSALNRGSYEQYF
d_call: TRBD2; clone_size: few; cdr3_length: 16; j_call: TRBJ2-1; v_call: TRBV20-1; cdr3_nt: TGCAGTGCGTACGGCTACGGACTAGCGGGGGGGCCTGAGCAGTTCTTC; cdr3_aa: CSAYGYGLAGGPEQFF
d_call: -; clone_size: few; cdr3_length: 14; j_call: TRBJ2-1; v_call: TRBV7-9; cdr3_nt: TGTGCCAGCAGCTTAGCGCACGGATACAATGAGCAGTTCTTC; cdr3_aa: CASSLAHGYNEQFF
d_call: -; clone_size: -; cdr3_length: 13; j_call: TRBJ2-1; v_call: TRBV12-3/TRBV12-4; cdr3_nt: TGTGCCAGCAGTTCCCTTGCTCGGAATGAGCAGTTCTTC; cdr3_aa: CASSSLARNEQFF
d_call: -; clone_size: -; cdr3_length: 14; j_call: TRBJ1-1; v_call: TRBV6-5; cdr3_nt: TGTGCCAGCAGTTACTCGAATTGGGGGCCTGAAGCTTTCTTT; cdr3_aa: CASSYSNWGPEAFF
d_call: -; clone_size: few; cdr3_length: 15; j_call: TRBJ2-4; v_call: TRBV28; cdr3_nt: TGTGCCAGCAGACCCATGGTGGGGGGACGCTACATTCAGTACTTC; cdr3_aa: CASRPMVGGRYIQYF
d_call: -; clone_size: few; cdr3_length: 12; j_call: TRBJ2-7; v_call: TRBV10-3; cdr3_nt: TGTGCCATCAGTGAGGGGGGGCTCGAGCAGTACTTC; cdr3_aa: CAISEGGLEQYF
d_call: TRBD2; clone_size: -; cdr3_length: 17; j_call: TRBJ2-5; v_call: TRBV3-1; cdr3_nt: TGTGCCAGCAGCCAAGAATGGCTAGCGGGAGGTGGTGAGACCCAGTACTTC; cdr3_aa: CASSQEWLAGGGETQYF
d_call: -; clone_size: few; cdr3_length: 16; j_call: TRBJ2-5; v_call: TRBV7-2; cdr3_nt: TGTGCCAGCAGACTAACGGGCCAACGGGGTCAAGAGACCCAGTACTTC; cdr3_aa: CASRLTGQRGQETQYF
d_call: TRBD2; clone_size: few; cdr3_length: 15; j_call: TRBJ2-3; v_call: TRBV12-3/TRBV12-4; cdr3_nt: TGTGCCAGCAGTTTTAGACTAGCGGGGGTGGATACGCAGTATTTT; cdr3_aa: CASSFRLAGVDTQYF
d_call: -; clone_size: many; cdr3_length: 17; j_call: TRBJ2-7; v_call: TRBV7-2; cdr3_nt: TGTGCCAGCAGCTTACATGTCCGGGCATCTCTTCCCTACGAGCAGTACTTC; cdr3_aa: CASSLHVRASLPYEQYF
d_call: -; clone_size: -; cdr3_length: 11; j_call: TRBJ2-1; v_call: TRBV28; cdr3_nt: TGTGCCAGCAGTACTTTCCATGAGCAGTTCTTC; cdr3_aa: CASSTFHEQFF
d_call: -; clone_size: few; cdr3_length: 14; j_call: TRBJ2-1; v_call: TRBV20-1; cdr3_nt: TGCAGTGCTAGATTGGGGGACTTATACAATGAGCAGTTCTTC; cdr3_aa: CSARLGDLYNEQFF
d_call: -; clone_size: few; cdr3_length: 14; j_call: TRBJ2-1; v_call: TRBV30; cdr3_nt: TGTGCCTGGAGTAGGGTCAACCCCTACAATGAGCAGTTCTTC; cdr3_aa: CAWSRVNPYNEQFF
d_call: TRBD2; clone_size: -; cdr3_length: 17; j_call: TRBJ2-3; v_call: TRBV4-1; cdr3_nt: TGCGCCAGCAGCCAACCGGGACTAGGGTTGCGCACAGATACGCAGTATTTT; cdr3_aa: CASSQPGLGLRTDTQYF
d_call: TRBD2; clone_size: few; cdr3_length: 16; j_call: TRBJ2-5; v_call: TRBV28; cdr3_nt: TGTGCCAGCAGTTTGGTGGCGGGAGCGCTACAAGAGACCCAGTACTTC; cdr3_aa: CASSLVAGALQETQYF
d_call: -; clone_size: many; cdr3_length: 15; j_call: TRBJ2-3; v_call: TRBV5-1; cdr3_nt: TGCGCCAGCAGCTTGGCGGCAGGGAGCACAGATACGCAGTATTTT; cdr3_aa: CASSLAAGSTDTQYF
d_call: TRBD2; clone_size: many; cdr3_length: 14; j_call: TRBJ2-1; v_call: TRBV29-1; cdr3_nt: TGCAGCGTTGCCGGGACTAGCGGGATCAATGAGCAGTTCTTC; cdr3_aa: CSVAGTSGINEQFF
d_call: TRBD2; clone_size: -; cdr3_length: 16; j_call: TRBJ2-1; v_call: TRBV2; cdr3_nt: TGTGCCAGTAGAACTTCACTAGCGGGAGGAAACAATGAGCAGTTCTTC; cdr3_aa: CASRTSLAGGNNEQFF
d_call: TRBD2; clone_size: -; cdr3_length: 15; j_call: TRBJ2-1; v_call: TRBV12-3/TRBV12-4; cdr3_nt: TGTGCCAGCAGGGGGGGGACGCACTACAGGAATGAGCAGTTCTTC; cdr3_aa: CASRGGTHYRNEQFF
d_call: -; clone_size: few; cdr3_length: 14; j_call: TRBJ2-7; v_call: TRBV11-2; cdr3_nt: TGTGCCAGCAGCGGACTGGGGGCTTCCTACGAGCAGTACTTC; cdr3_aa: CASSGLGASYEQYF
d_call: TRBD2; clone_size: -; cdr3_length: 15; j_call: TRBJ2-1; v_call: TRBV7-6; cdr3_nt: TGTGCCAGCAGCTTAGATAGCGGGGATAGGAATGAGCAGTTCTTC; cdr3_aa: CASSLDSGDRNEQFF
d_call: -; clone_size: -; cdr3_length: 15; j_call: TRBJ2-5; v_call: TRBV30; cdr3_nt: TGTGCCTATCTTCGGTCGACAGGCCTCCAAGAGACCCAGTACTTC; cdr3_aa: CAYLRSTGLQETQYF
d_call: TRBD1; clone_size: once; cdr3_length: 15; j_call: TRBJ1-1; v_call: TRBV5-1; cdr3_nt: TGCGCCAGCAGCGATAGGGACAGAGTCCACCTAGAAGCTTTCTTT; cdr3_aa: CASSDRDRVHLEAFF
d_call: -; clone_size: -; cdr3_length: 14; j_call: TRBJ2-5; v_call: TRBV15; cdr3_nt: TGTGCCACCAGCAGAGCACACCGCCCAGAGACCCAGTACTTC; cdr3_aa: CATSRAHRPETQYF
d_call: TRBD2; clone_size: -; cdr3_length: 15; j_call: TRBJ2-3; v_call: TRBV20-1; cdr3_nt: TGCAGTGCTAGAGAAGGACTAGTCTTCACAGATACGCAGTATTTT; cdr3_aa: CSAREGLVFTDTQYF